This T cell receptor beta chain was identified during a study of cytomegalovirus exposure and HLA in healthy donors. The CDR3 spans 15 residues. Germline CDR1 is LNHDA and CDR2 is SQIVND (reference sequence). The V end lost 5 bases, the J end lost 7 bases, and 20 bases lay between the germline ends. A multiplex PCR was run with 60 Vbeta primers and 13 Jbeta primers. Assay used: immunoSEQ multiplex PCR; TCRdb lists only in-frame clones, some missing. Of about 69,000 clones listed, around 76% are singletons. The chain uses TRBV19 and TRBJ1-2, with a possible D match to TRBD1 (6 bases). This receptor was taken from a man between 18 and 35 years old in good health and CMV-seronegative. The specimen was PBMCs. CDR3 nucleotides: TGTGCCAGTAGTCCCCGACAGGACAGACCCCTTGGCTACACCTTC. Its protein is CASSPRQDRPLGYTF.